Below, 7 T cell receptor beta chains from the same sample are listed, as sequenced in a study of blood T cell repertoires in COVID-19. Profiling relied on immunoSEQ multiplex PCR, and the TCRdb table lists in-frame clones only, not all of them. The sample gives 95,000 to 120,000 clones, about four fifths of which show up once; around 8% is in the top ten. Sequencing was carried out using peripheral blood. Source of these receptors: a woman in her thirties or forties with acute or convalescent COVID-19.

V gene TRBV10-1 combines with J gene TRBJ1-2; 10 nucleotides match TRBD1. Germline trimming cut 8 bases from V and 6 bases from J; bases unmatched to any gene: 0. This CDR3 region has 11 residues. Germline lookup yields CDR1 WNHNN and CDR2 SYGVQD (reference sequence). CDR3 nucleotides: TGCGCCAGCGGACAGGGGGATGGCTACACCTTC. Translating it yields CASGQGDGYTF.

CDR3 nucleotides: TGTGCCAGCAGTTACCCCGGACAGTATGAAAAACTGTTTTTT. This sequence encodes CASSYPGQYEKLFF. The chain uses TRBV6-6 and TRBJ1-4, with D possibly TRBD1 on 6 matching bases. Germline V gene data show CDR1 as MNHNY and CDR2 as SVGAGI (reference sequence). This CDR3 contains 14 residues. Trimming took off 2 bases at V and 6 bases at J, with 10 bases between the two ends.

The gene calls are TRBV6-5 and TRBJ2-6; D perhaps matches TRBD1 (5 bases). There are 14 residues in the CDR3. V dropped 6 bases and J dropped 4 bases, with 10 bases sitting between them. CDR1 and CDR2 from the germline V gene are MNHEY and SVGAGI. The DNA of the CDR3 is TGTGCCAGCAGCCTCCAGGGAGGGGCCAACGTCCTGACTTTC. Amino acid sequence: CASSLQGGANVLTF.

V gene TRBV6-6 combines with J gene TRBJ1-2; TRBD1 agrees at 8 bases. The germline CDR1 and CDR2 sequences are MNHNY and SVGAGI (reference sequence). This CDR3 is built from 16 residues. J gave up 1 base and V 2 bases, and 6 bases lay outside the gene matches. The DNA of the CDR3 is TGTGCCAGCAGTTACGCCGGACAGGGAAATAACTATGGCTACACCTTC. Translation gives CASSYAGQGNNYGYTF.

The V call is TRBV7-3, the J call TRBJ2-5; 9 bases are a match to TRBD1. The V and J ends lost 3 bases and 2 bases, in that order; junction bases with no gene match: 10. CDR1 SGHTA and CDR2 FQGTGA come from the germline V gene. The CDR3 has 17 residues. Here the CDR3 reads CASSLGQGSPPQETQYF. CDR3 sequence (DNA): TGTGCCAGCAGCTTGGGACAGGGAAGCCCCCCTCAAGAGACCCAGTACTTC. Drawing the rest from reference TRBV7-3 and TRBJ2-5, the complete variable domain is GAGVSQTPSNKVTEKGKYVELRCDPISGHTALYWYRQSLGQGPEFLIYFQGTGAADDSGLPNDRFFAVRPEGSVSTLKIQRTERGDSAVYLCASSLGQGSPPQETQYFGPGTRLLVL.

CDR3 nucleotides: TGTGCCAGCAGTTCAAGGGGGCGCGGAAACACCATATATTTT. Its translation: CASSSRGRGNTIYF. This chain links TRBV6-5 with TRBJ1-3, with 7 bases matching TRBD1. The CDR3 is 14 amino acids. Germline V lookup: CDR1 MNHEY, CDR2 SVGAGI. V shed 4 bases, J shed 4 bases, and the junction held 4 bases outside the gene matches.

This rearrangement joins TRBV24-1 to TRBJ2-2; D is perhaps TRBD1 (6 bases). This CDR3 contains 15 residues. Per germline, CDR1 KGHDR and CDR2 SFDVKD. Between the trimmed V and J ends, which lost 4 bases and 5 bases, there was a span of 13 bases. The CDR3 here is CATSDNRVQTGELFF. In DNA, the CDR3 is TGTGCCACCAGTGACAACAGGGTCCAGACCGGGGAGCTGTTTTTT.